A single sample gave rise to the 7 T cell receptor beta chains below, sequenced in a study of shared clonotypes between healthy human individuals. Data came from immunoSEQ multiplex PCR; TCRdb stores just in-frame clones and leaves some out. Of fewer than 2.5 million clones in the sample, approximately 93% are singletons; the top ten hold about 0.34%. The sample taken for sequencing was naive CD4+ T cells from PBMCs. Stated subset: CD45RA+ positively selected. The source of these receptors is a man between 18 and 29 years old in good health. Some clones in this sample may be carry-over from other donors' samples.

The genes are TRBV27 and TRBJ2-1; D is undetermined. The V and J ends lost 1 base and 2 bases respectively, with 3 bases between them. Germline values: CDR1 MNHEY, CDR2 SMNVEV (reference sequence). There are 13 residues in the CDR3. CDR3 region: CASSLYPYNEQFF. The CDR3 bases are TGTGCCAGCAGTTTATACCCCTACAATGAGCAGTTCTTC.

This chain uses TRBV18 with TRBJ1-1; 8 nucleotides agree with TRBD1. Losses at the gene ends were 8 bases for V and 4 bases for J; bases not matched to a gene: 12. Germline CDR1 reads KGHSH; CDR2 reads LQKENI. The CDR3 has 15 residues. The CDR3 DNA follows: TGTGCCAGCCGACTGACAGGGGACCACGCCACTGAAGCTTTCTTT. Residues: CASRLTGDHATEAFF.

J is TRBJ2-4 and V is TRBV7-2, with 12 bases fitting TRBD2. V lost 3 bases and J lost 9; bases outside the gene matches: 9. Germline CDR1 and CDR2: SGHTA and FQGNSA. The CDR3 length is 16 residues. DNA for the CDR3: TGTGCCAGCAGCTTCCCTAGCGGGAGGGCCATTGGCATTCAGTACTTC. This sequence encodes CASSFPSGRAIGIQYF.

The genes are TRBV4-3 and TRBJ1-2; D is possibly TRBD1 (6 bases). The CDR3 sequence is 14 residues long. Deletions cut 2 bases from V and 8 bases from J, with 15 bases between. Germline V CDR1 and CDR2: LGHNA, YSLEER. The CDR3 reads CASSQFSDRGGYTF. The DNA for the CDR3 is TGCGCCAGCAGCCAATTCTCGGACAGAGGAGGCTACACCTTC.

V gene TRBV9 combines with J gene TRBJ1-1; D gene uncertain. The CDR3 covers 15 residues. V was cut by 0 bases and J by 4 bases, with 13 bases left in between. CDR1 is SGDLS, CDR2 YYNGEE, per germline. The CDR3 DNA reads as TGTGCCAGCAGCGTAGACACGACTCGGGGCACTGAAGCTTTCTTT. Its translation is CASSVDTTRGTEAFF.

The chain links TRBV5-4 to TRBJ2-3, with unresolved D. The CDR3 consists of 14 residues. Germline-derived CDR1 and CDR2 are SGHNT and YYREEE (reference sequence). With 0 bases removed from V and 5 bases from J, the gap between germline ends came to 10 bases. CDR3 DNA sequence: TGTGCCAGCAGCTTGGTCGCGGCCAGAGATACGCAGTATTTT. Protein product: CASSLVAARDTQYF.

This clone was detected once. The chain couples TRBV5-8 to TRBJ2-3; D ambiguous. CDR1 is SGHTS, CDR2 YDEGEE, per germline. This CDR3 comprises 15 residues. V was shortened by 5 bases and J by 1 base, with 14 bases between the two germline ends. The CDR3 DNA reads TGTGCCAGCAGATCCCCTGGGCTTGGCACAGATACGCAGTATTTT. It yields the protein CASRSPGLGTDTQYF.